This T cell receptor (beta chain) was documented in a study of PD-L1 blockade in urothelial cancer. The length of the CDR3 is 16 residues. Germline assignment: CDR1 SGHTA and CDR2 FQGNSA. Trimming stripped 1 base from V and 8 bases from J, with 18 bases between. Generated by immunoSEQ multiplex PCR, the TCRdb table keeps only in-frame clones and is missing some. The sample has tens of thousands of clones, about 89% seen once. The material sequenced was PBMCs, taken around atezolizumab (anti-PD-L1) treatment. V usage is TRBV7-2 and J usage is TRBJ2-4, with D perhaps matching TRBD2 (7 bases). This TCR derives from a man in his sixties with urothelial cancer. The CDR3 spells CASSLDLWGGSDIQYF. DNA of the CDR3: TGTGCCAGCAGCTTAGATTTGTGGGGGGGCTCCGACATTCAGTACTTC.